This TCR beta chain appears in the sequencing data of a study of T cells in women clearing cervical HPV infection. Turning to the study itself: Controls' single incident HPV16 infection cleared within 12 months without precancer.

The CDR3 loop spans 13 amino acids. Germline V gene lookup returns CDR1 SGHAT and CDR2 FQNNGV. With V trimmed by 5 bases and J by 7 bases, 6 bases remained unmatched. The method was immunoSEQ multiplex PCR; TCRdb's version includes in-frame clones alone and lacks a portion of them. This sample lists about 39,000 clones; its ten largest clones have 4.5% to 6%. On this clone itself: The sequence runs out 3 residues before the end of the CDR3; the remainder is reconstructed from the germline J gene.

Material for sequencing was blood buffy coat. The receptor comes from a woman aged 18 to 75 with a cervical HPV16 infection that either progressed to CIN3+ or cleared (not recorded which). The chain carries TRBV11-2 and TRBJ1-2; 8 bases match TRBD1. Here the CDR3 reads CASSPDRDGGYTF. Partial CDR3 DNA: TGTGCCAGCAGCCCGGACAGGGACGGTGGC.